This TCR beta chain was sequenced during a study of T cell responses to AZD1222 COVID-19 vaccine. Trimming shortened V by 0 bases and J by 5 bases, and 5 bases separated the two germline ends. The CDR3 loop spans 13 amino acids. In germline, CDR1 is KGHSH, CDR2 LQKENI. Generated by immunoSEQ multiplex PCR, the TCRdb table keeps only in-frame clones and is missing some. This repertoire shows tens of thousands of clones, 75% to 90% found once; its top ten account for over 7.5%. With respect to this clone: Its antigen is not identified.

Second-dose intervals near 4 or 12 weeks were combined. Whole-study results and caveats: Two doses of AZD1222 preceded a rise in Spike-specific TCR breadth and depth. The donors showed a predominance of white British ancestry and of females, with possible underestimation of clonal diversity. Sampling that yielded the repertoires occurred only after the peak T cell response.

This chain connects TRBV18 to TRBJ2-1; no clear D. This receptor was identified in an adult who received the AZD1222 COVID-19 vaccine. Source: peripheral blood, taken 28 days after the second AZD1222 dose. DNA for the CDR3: TGTGCCAGCTCACCACCGACCCACAATGAGCAGTTCTTC. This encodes CASSPPTHNEQFF.